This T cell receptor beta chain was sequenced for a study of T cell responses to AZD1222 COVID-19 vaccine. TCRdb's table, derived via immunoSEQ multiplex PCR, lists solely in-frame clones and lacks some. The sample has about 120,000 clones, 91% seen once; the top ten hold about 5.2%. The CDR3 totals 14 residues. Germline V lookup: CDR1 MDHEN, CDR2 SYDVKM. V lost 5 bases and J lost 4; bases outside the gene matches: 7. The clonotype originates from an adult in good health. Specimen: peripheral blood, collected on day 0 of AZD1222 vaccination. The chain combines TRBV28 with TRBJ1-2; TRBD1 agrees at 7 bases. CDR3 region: CASSTRQGLYGYTF. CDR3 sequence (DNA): TGTGCCAGCAGTACCAGACAGGGCCTCTATGGCTACACCTTC.